The 25 T cell receptor beta chains below all came from one sample that was sequenced in a study of blood T cell repertoires in COVID-19. This table comes from immunoSEQ multiplex PCR, and its TCRdb copy is limited to in-frame clones, with some not included. The table lists fewer than 300,000 clones, less than 85% of them singletons. Sequenced material: peripheral blood. Source of these receptors: a human donor with COVID-19, enrolled during active disease. The donor label of this sample is uncertain.

This clone was seen more than once but under ten times. This rearrangement joins TRBV2 to TRBJ2-3; 12 bases are a match to TRBD2. Germline V lookup: CDR1 SNHLY, CDR2 FYNNEI. V was pared by 6 bases and J by 7 bases, with 14 bases of the junction left unmatched. The CDR3 consists of 17 residues. CDR3 protein: CASRHRTSGTCTNTQYF. The CDR3 region has the DNA TGTGCCAGCAGACATAGGACTAGCGGGACCTGCACTAATACGCAGTATTTT. Using reference TRBV2 and TRBJ2-3 for the parts outside the CDR3, the full variable domain is EPEVTQTPSHQVTQMGQEVILRCVPISNHLYFYWYRQILGQKVEFLVSFYNNEISEKSEIFDDQFSVERPDGSNFTLKIRSTKLEDSAMYFCASRHRTSGTCTNTQYFGPGTRLTVL.

The gene calls are TRBV6-2 or TRBV6-3 and TRBJ2-7, with D maybe TRBD1 (5 bases). Germline CDR1 and CDR2: MNHEY and SVGEGT. The CDR3 covers 13 residues. Trimming removed 6 bases at V and 6 bases at J, with 15 bases between. CDR3: CASSPGPRAEQYF. In nucleotides, the CDR3 is TGTGCCAGCAGCCCAGGCCCCAGGGCCGAGCAGTACTTC.

V and J are TRBV6-2 or TRBV6-3 and TRBJ1-4, with D possibly matching TRBD1 (5 bases). V gave up 2 bases and J gave up 10 bases, with 11 bases separating them. In germline, CDR1 is MNHEY, CDR2 SVGEGT. The CDR3 consists of 13 residues. CDR3 amino acids: CASSYSGAGKLFF. The CDR3 bases are TGTGCCAGCAGTTACAGCGGGGCAGGAAAACTGTTTTTT.

This sequence joins TRBV2 and TRBJ2-2; a weak D match, TRBD2 (6 bases). This CDR3 has 14 amino acids. Germline V gives CDR1 SNHLY, CDR2 FYNNEI. V was cut by 6 bases and J by 0 bases, with 8 bases left in between. The DNA of the CDR3 is TGTGCCAGCAGACGGGACTCGAACACCGGGGAGCTGTTTTTT. Translating it yields CASRRDSNTGELFF.

J is TRBJ2-7 and V is TRBV2, with D tentatively TRBD1 (5 bases). CDR1 and CDR2 from the germline V gene are SNHLY and FYNNEI. This CDR3 has 14 residues. Trimming took 6 bases from V and 4 from J, leaving 16 bases between them. CDR3 loop: CASSVDSPRYEQYF. CDR3 nucleotides: TGTGCCAGCAGCGTAGACAGTCCCAGGTACGAGCAGTACTTC.

With respect to this clone: Additional DNA sequences in this sample encode the identical CDR3. The chain employs TRBV6-5 and TRBJ1-1, with 11 bases identical to TRBD1. The CDR3 has 14 residues. Per germline, CDR1 MNHEY and CDR2 SVGAGI. Trimming cost V 6 bases and J 5 bases; bases outside gene matches: 5. In DNA, the CDR3 is TGTGCCAGCAGCCCGGACAGGGGGCGTACTGAAGCTTTCTTT. As protein: CASSPDRGRTEAFF.

The chain recombines TRBV5-1 with TRBJ1-1; 9 bases match TRBD1. The CDR3 has 16 residues. In germline, CDR1 is SGHRS, CDR2 YFSETQ. Trimming took 0 bases from V and 4 from J; bases not matched to a gene: 7. The CDR3, as DNA: TGCGCCAGCAGCTTGGTCCCACAGGGGGCGCGCACTGAAGCTTTCTTT. Protein sequence: CASSLVPQGARTEAFF.

The chain combines TRBV5-4 with TRBJ2-2; 12 bases align to TRBD1. This CDR3 is 16 amino acids long. Germline V gene lookup returns CDR1 SGHNT and CDR2 YYREEE (reference sequence). With 3 bases clipped from V and 3 bases from J, the junction kept 3 bases outside the gene matches. The CDR3 DNA is TGTGCCAGCAGCTCCGGGACAGGGGGCGACACCGGGGAGCTGTTTTTT. As protein: CASSSGTGGDTGELFF.

This clone was recorded a few times. The chain is built from TRBV5-1 and TRBJ2-7; TRBD1 matches at 7 bases. The germline gives CDR1 SGHRS, CDR2 YFSETQ. V trimming: 0 bases; J trimming: 5 bases; junction bases outside the gene matches: 8. The CDR3 loop spans 15 amino acids. Here the CDR3 reads CASSLGQGGLNEQYF. The CDR3 nucleotides are TGCGCCAGCAGCTTGGGACAGGGCGGGTTGAACGAGCAGTACTTC.

This clone was recorded a few times. The V gene is TRBV6-5, the J gene TRBJ1-4; perhaps TRBD1 as D (5 bases). The CDR3 sequence is 15 residues long. The germline V gene encodes CDR1 MNHEY and CDR2 SVGAGI. V was clipped by 2 bases and J by 8 bases, with 15 bases between them. CDR3 region: CASSYQPGGGEKLFF. The CDR3 coding sequence is TGTGCCAGCAGTTACCAACCCGGGGGAGGGGAAAAACTGTTTTTT.

The chain uses TRBV20-1 and TRBJ2-1; D is unresolved. V lost 6 bases and J 8 bases, leaving 11 bases between the germline ends. CDR1 DFQATT and CDR2 SNEGSKA come from the germline V gene (reference sequence). The CDR3 is 11 amino acids. The DNA of the CDR3 is TGCAGTGCCGCCCGAGTGCATGAGCAGTTCTTC. Amino acids: CSAARVHEQFF.

The chain uses TRBV19 and TRBJ1-2, with a tentative D call TRBD1 (5 bases). There are 14 residues in the CDR3. V lost 6 bases to trimming and J lost 4 bases, with 15 bases between them. Per the germline V gene, CDR1 is LNHDA and CDR2 is SQIVND (reference sequence). The CDR3 sequence: CASSDRRTIYGYTF. As DNA, the CDR3 is TGTGCCAGTAGCGACAGACGGACTATCTATGGCTACACCTTC.

The chain has TRBV2 and TRBJ1-1; D remains ambiguous. CDR1 SNHLY and CDR2 FYNNEI come from the germline V gene. V was clipped by 6 bases and J by 0 bases, with 23 bases between them. The length of the CDR3 is 18 residues. The CDR3 DNA reads as TGTGCCAGCAGGAGCGCGGTAGGAGGCGATCCTCTGAACACTGAAGCTTTCTTT. This encodes CASRSAVGGDPLNTEAFF.

The sample holds one count of this clone. CDR3 nucleotide sequence: TGTGCCAGCAGTTACGACGGGGGGCATAATTCACCCCTCCACTTT. It codes for CASSYDGGHNSPLHF. The V gene is TRBV6-2 or TRBV6-3, the J gene TRBJ1-6, with D perhaps TRBD1 (6 bases). Germline CDR1 is MNHEY and CDR2 is SVGEGT. There are 15 residues in the CDR3. V shed 2 bases and J shed 5 bases, with 10 bases lying between them.

The chain couples TRBV4-1 to TRBJ2-7; TRBD1 agrees at 7 bases. The ends lost 0 bases at V and 3 bases at J; junction bases unmatched: 5. The CDR3 has 15 amino acids. Germline values: CDR1 MGHRA, CDR2 YSYEKL. CDR3 DNA: TGCGCCAGCAGCCAAGAGACAGGGCATTACTACGAGCAGTACTTC. Protein: CASSQETGHYYEQYF.

V is TRBV11-1 and J is TRBJ1-1; D not resolved. V was shortened by 2 bases and J by 5 bases, with 9 bases between the two germline ends. CDR3 size: 13 residues. Germline assignment: CDR1 SGHAT and CDR2 FQDESV (reference sequence). The CDR3 sequence: CASSLRDRTEAFF. For the CDR3, the DNA is TGTGCCAGCAGCTTACGGGATAGGACTGAAGCTTTCTTT.

This clone occurred once. This chain connects TRBV6-5 to TRBJ1-2; no clear D gene. Germline values: CDR1 MNHEY, CDR2 SVGAGI. This CDR3 is built from 15 residues. V lost 7 bases to trimming and J lost 4 bases, with 19 bases between them. The CDR3 coding sequence is TGTGCCAGCACCCCTGATCCCCATCGGAGCTATGGCTACACCTTC. Its protein is CASTPDPHRSYGYTF.

V gene TRBV27 combines with J gene TRBJ2-6; D gene unclear. Trimming removed 0 bases at V and 0 bases at J, with 12 bases between. This CDR3 region has 18 residues. The germline V gene encodes CDR1 MNHEY and CDR2 SMNVEV (reference sequence). The CDR3 DNA sequence: TGTGCCAGCAGTTTATCGAGCGCTTCAACCTCTGGGGCCAACGTCCTGACTTTC. Amino acid sequence: CASSLSSASTSGANVLTF.

The chain combines TRBV11-2 with TRBJ2-1; 12 bases are a match to TRBD2. This CDR3 has 17 residues. The germline CDR1 and CDR2 sequences are SGHAT and FQNNGV. The trim removed 5 bases at V and 7 bases at J, leaving 12 bases unmatched. CDR3 in amino acids: CASSPYPLAGGPNEQFF. As DNA, the CDR3 is TGTGCCAGCAGCCCATACCCTCTAGCGGGAGGGCCGAATGAGCAGTTCTTC.

As for this clone: Other DNA variants within this sample encode the same CDR3. V is TRBV5-1 and J is TRBJ2-3; a possible D gene is TRBD2 (6 bases). From germline, CDR1 is SGHRS and CDR2 YFSETQ. This CDR3 spans 15 amino acids. Trimming stripped 0 bases from V and 3 bases from J, with 11 bases between. The CDR3 DNA reads as TGCGCCAGCAGCTTGGAGGCTGGGGGGACAGATACGCAGTATTTT. Its protein is CASSLEAGGTDTQYF.

The CDR3 DNA follows: TGTGCCTGGGGCCGGGACAGGGGGATCGGAGAGCAGTTCTTC. Amino acid sequence: CAWGRDRGIGEQFF. The rearrangement joins TRBV30 to TRBJ2-1, with 11 positions matching TRBD1. Trimming cost V 5 bases and J 10 bases; bases outside gene matches: 10. The CDR3 is made up of 14 amino acids. Germline V gene sequence: CDR1 GTSNPN, CDR2 SVGIG (reference sequence).

This clone was observed a handful of times. The chain uses TRBV18 and TRBJ2-7, with 8 positions matching TRBD2. Germline lookup yields CDR1 KGHSH and CDR2 LQKENI. The CDR3 has 17 amino acids. J was trimmed by 6 bases and V by 3 bases; bases with no gene match: 16. The CDR3 DNA reads TGTGCCAGCTCACCGCCTTTTGCGGCGGGAGGCCTTTTCGAGCAGTACTTC. Translated, it gives CASSPPFAAGGLFEQYF.

The chain couples TRBV6-5 to TRBJ1-6, with D possibly TRBD1 on 6 matching bases. Germline CDR1 is MNHEY and CDR2 is SVGAGI. Trimming took off 6 bases at V and 6 bases at J, with 15 bases between the two ends. There are 15 residues in the CDR3. The CDR3 DNA is TGTGCCAGCAGGCGACAGGATTCAGCTAATTCACCCCTCCACTTT. The encoded protein is CASRRQDSANSPLHF.

As DNA, the CDR3 is TGCGCCAGCAGCTTAGCGGGTCCGCCGGGTTCACCCCTCCACTTT. Translating it yields CASSLAGPPGSPLHF. This chain links TRBV5-1 with TRBJ1-6, with no clear D. The CDR3 contains 15 residues. V shed 2 bases and J shed 9 bases, with 15 bases lying between them. Germline V lookup: CDR1 SGHRS, CDR2 YFSETQ.

This chain connects TRBV13 to TRBJ2-1; 7 bases fit TRBD2. The V and J ends lost 3 bases and 7 bases, in that order; junction bases with no gene match: 12. The CDR3 has 16 amino acids. Germline V gene sequence: CDR1 PRHDT, CDR2 FYEKMQ (reference sequence). CDR3 in amino acids: CASSFRTGGSRNEQFF. For the CDR3, the DNA is TGTGCCAGCAGCTTCCGGACCGGCGGGAGTCGAAATGAGCAGTTCTTC.